What follows are 6 T cell receptor beta chains derived from one specimen sequenced in a study of CD8 T cells in ankylosing spondylitis (dated by TCRdb to about 2017). The research as a whole found: Blood from ankylosing spondylitis patients appeared to be characterized by a TCR beta motif composed of eight highly homologous amino acid variants.

To prepare the library, 5' RACE was applied. Instrument used: Illumina HiSeq 2500. Using fastp trimming at Q25 and MiXCR clonotype assembly, TCRdb reanalyzed the public sequencing data and kept in-frame beta chains. Each record represents a unique CDR3 protein, reported with the most common genes and DNA among its rows. Across this sample there are some 840,000 distinct CDR3 sequences, with 10% to 15% seen only once. In total, the top ten clones hold approximately 0.5% of the sample. These receptors' antigens are unknown. Specimen: blood, either unsorted or a sorted T cell fraction (not recorded which). These receptors originate from a male donor with ankylosing spondylitis.

The chain uses TRBV29-1 and TRBJ1-2; 8 bases map to TRBD1. Per the germline V gene, CDR1 is SQVTM and CDR2 is ANQGSEA. This CDR3 is 14 amino acids long. The ends lost 5 bases at V and 7 bases at J; junction bases unmatched: 12. The CDR3 DNA reads as TGCAGCGTTCTCTCGAACAGGGGGGACAGTGGCTACACCTTC. Amino acid sequence: CSVLSNRGDSGYTF. The full variable domain, rest sourced from reference TRBV29-1 and TRBJ1-2, is SAVISQKPSRDICQRGTSLTIQCQVDSQVTMMFWYRQQPGQSLTLIATANQGSEATYESGFVIDKFPISRPNLTFSTLTVSNMSPEDSSIYLCSVLSNRGDSGYTFGSGTRLTVV.

This clonotype appeared many times. The CDR3 here is CATSRAGGSYNEQFF. CDR3 bases: TGTGCCACCAGCAGGGCGGGGGGCTCCTACAATGAGCAGTTCTTC. J is TRBJ2-1 and V is TRBV15, with 8 bases identical to TRBD2. Germline trimming cut 3 bases from V and 0 bases from J; bases unmatched to any gene: 1. The CDR3 length is 15 residues. The germline V gene encodes CDR1 LNHNV and CDR2 YYDKDF (reference sequence).

Concerning this clonotype: A junction end diverges from the germline sequence, so it may reflect a read error. The chain joins TRBV4-1 to TRBJ1-3; no clear D. The CDR3 has 14 amino acids. The V gene's germline CDR1 is MGHRA and CDR2 YSYEKL. The CDR3 DNA reads TGCGCCAGCAGACAAGAAGAGTTTTATAAGGCCATATATTTT. Its translation: CASRQEEFYKAIYF.

At least ten counts were recorded for this clonotype. The chain recombines TRBV4-3 with TRBJ2-3, with no clear D. Trimming took 1 base from V and 2 from J, leaving 7 bases between them. The CDR3 has 14 residues. CDR1 is LGHNA, CDR2 YSLEER, per germline. The CDR3 spells CASSQGPITDTQYF. For the CDR3, the DNA is TGCGCCAGCAGCCAAGGTCCGATCACAGATACGCAGTATTTT.

The chain has TRBV5-1 and TRBJ1-2, with 12 nucleotides matching TRBD1. V shed 4 bases and J 6 bases; nucleotides not matched to a gene: 7. The CDR3 is made up of 15 amino acids. The germline V gene encodes CDR1 SGHRS and CDR2 YFSETQ. The CDR3 loop reads CASSHPGQGANGYTF. The CDR3 bases are TGCGCCAGCAGCCATCCGGGACAGGGGGCGAATGGCTACACCTTC.

In this sample, this clonotype turned up many times. V usage is TRBV5-1 and J usage is TRBJ2-7; TRBD2 might be the D (5 bases). The V gene's germline CDR1 is SGHRS and CDR2 YFSETQ. The CDR3 totals 12 residues. Trimming removed 5 bases at V and 5 bases at J, with 11 bases between. The CDR3 DNA reads as TGCGCCAGCAGTTTCACTAGTGACGAGCAGTACTTC. Translating it yields CASSFTSDEQYF.